These T cell receptor beta chains were read from a single sample in a study of type 1 and type 2 diabetes patients. Each CDR3 protein gets one entry after TCRdb re-called the multiplex PCR reads with MiXCR. The sample has 280,000 or so distinct CDR3 sequences; 45% to 60% are singletons. The sample consisted of peripheral blood mononuclear cells (PBMCs). The origin of the receptors is a man between 18 and 35 years old with type 2 diabetes. CDR3s include the opening cysteine and the closing phenylalanine or tryptophan. A D gene is named only where the DNA matches it firmly. The size field is filled for only some rows; it gives once, few, many or a size class.

abundance,j_gene,v_gene,d_gene,CDR3aa,CDR3nt
.,TRBJ1-1,TRBV15,.,CATGRLGSDTEAFF,TGTGCCACCGGACGCTTGGGGAGTGACACTGAAGCTTTCTTT
few,TRBJ2-2,TRBV20-1,.,CSARDPQNTGELFF,TGCAGTGCTAGAGATCCTCAGAACACCGGGGAGCTGTTTTTT
.,TRBJ2-1,TRBV7-2,.,CASSLGGPSSYNEQFF,TGTGCCAGCAGCTTAGGCGGGCCAAGCTCCTACAATGAGCAGTTCTTC
once,TRBJ2-2,TRBV28,.,CASTHPGNTGELFF,TGTGCCAGCACCCACCCAGGGAACACCGGGGAGCTGTTTTTT
few,TRBJ1-1,TRBV27,TRBD1,CASSQDGEGATEAFF,TGTGCCAGCAGCCAGGACGGGGAGGGGGCCACTGAAGCTTTCTTT
.,TRBJ2-3,TRBV7-3,.,CASSVQGDTQYF,TGTGCCAGCAGCGTGCAAGGCGATACGCAGTATTTT
once,TRBJ2-1,TRBV20-1,TRBD2,CSARPSGRLRDNEQFF,TGCAGTGCTAGACCTAGCGGGAGGCTAAGGGACAATGAGCAGTTCTTC
.,TRBJ1-2,TRBV20-1,TRBD1,CSARDQGQGYGYTF,TGCAGTGCTAGAGATCAAGGACAGGGCTATGGCTACACCTTC
.,TRBJ2-3,TRBV6-5,.,CASRTRGVPDTQYF,TGTGCCAGCAGGACAAGGGGAGTTCCAGATACGCAGTATTTT
.,TRBJ2-7,TRBV12-5,.,CASGSATSGRASYEQYF,TGTGCTAGTGGTTCTGCGACCAGCGGTAGAGCGTCCTACGAGCAGTACTTC
.,TRBJ1-2,TRBV10-3,.,CAISGQGGASYGYTF,TGTGCCATCAGTGGTCAAGGGGGGGCCAGCTATGGCTACACCTTC
.,TRBJ1-4,TRBV27,.,CATSRRDKDERLFF,TGTGCCACCAGTCGCCGGGACAAGGATGAAAGACTGTTTTTT
.,TRBJ2-1,TRBV20-1,.,CSATAGHSYNEQFF,TGCAGTGCTACTGCCGGACACTCCTACAATGAGCAGTTCTTC
few,TRBJ2-3,TRBV6-1,.,CASSESPADTQYF,TGTGCCAGCAGTGAGTCGCCGGCAGATACGCAGTATTTT
many,TRBJ2-5,TRBV7-8,.,CAATLGETQYF,TGTGCCGCCACCTTGGGGGAGACCCAGTACTTC
.,TRBJ1-1,TRBV19,.,CASRIPSETEDTEAFF,TGTGCCAGTAGGATACCCTCCGAGACAGAGGACACTGAAGCTTTCTTT
.,TRBJ2-3,TRBV7-9,.,CASSSNTDTQYF,TGTGCCAGCAGCTCTAACACAGATACGCAGTATTTT
.,TRBJ2-7,TRBV12-5,.,CASGSGSAGEQYF,TGTGCTAGTGGTTCAGGCTCCGCCGGCGAGCAGTACTTC
.,TRBJ2-3,TRBV7-3,TRBD2,CASSIAGGATDTQYF,TGTGCCAGCAGTATAGCGGGAGGTGCGACAGATACGCAGTATTTT
.,TRBJ2-7,TRBV7-2,.,CASSQALWSSSYEQYF,TGTGCCAGCAGCCAAGCGCTGTGGTCCAGCTCCTACGAGCAGTACTTC
.,TRBJ2-2,TRBV7-6,.,CASSLQGNTGELFF,TGTGCCAGCAGCTTACAGGGAAACACCGGGGAGCTGTTTTTT
few,TRBJ1-6,TRBV20-1,TRBD1,CSARGTGYSPLHF,TGCAGTGCTAGAGGGACAGGTTATTCACCCCTCCACTTT
many,TRBJ2-7,TRBV2,TRBD2,CASSVGLAGATYEQYF,TGTGCCAGCAGTGTAGGTCTAGCGGGGGCTACCTACGAGCAGTACTTC
.,TRBJ1-2,TRBV7-3,.,CAWSGPPPGYTF,TGTGCCTGGAGTGGACCGCCGCCTGGCTACACCTTC
few,TRBJ2-1,TRBV30,.,CAWSVQGNNEQFF,TGTGCCTGGAGTGTACAGGGCAACAATGAGCAGTTCTTC
many,TRBJ2-7,TRBV30,.,CAWTSGRSYEQYF,TGTGCCTGGACCTCAGGCAGATCCTACGAGCAGTACTTC
.,TRBJ2-1,TRBV7-2,TRBD2,CASNLMAGGNYNEQFF,TGTGCCAGCAACCTGATGGCGGGGGGTAACTACAATGAGCAGTTCTTC
.,TRBJ2-3,TRBV2,TRBD2,CASSSGTSASDTQYF,TGTGCCAGCAGTTCCGGGACTAGCGCCTCAGATACGCAGTATTTT
.,TRBJ1-2,TRBV5-1,.,CASSLPRTCAGGYTF,TGCGCCAGCAGCTTACCCCGGACGTGTGCTGGAGGCTACACCTTC
once,TRBJ2-7,TRBV15,.,CATSRVARGTEEQYF,TGTGCCACCAGCAGAGTTGCCAGGGGAACGGAGGAGCAGTACTTC
.,TRBJ2-7,TRBV4-1,TRBD2,CASSQVGTSGGAMVYEQYF,TGCGCCAGCAGCCAAGTCGGGACTAGCGGGGGGGCTATGGTATACGAGCAGTACTTC
.,TRBJ2-5,TRBV5-1,TRBD2,CASSFLAGTSGRETQYF,TGCGCCAGCAGTTTTCTCGCCGGGACTAGCGGACGAGAGACCCAGTACTTC
.,TRBJ2-2,TRBV14,.,CASSQNIGIAGELFF,TGTGCCAGCAGCCAAAACATTGGGATAGCCGGGGAGCTGTTTTTT